This T cell receptor beta chain appears in the sequencing data of a study of cytomegalovirus exposure and HLA in healthy donors. Study findings and constraints: Highly shared variants forming one cluster were likely a sequencing artifact. According to an earlier analysis, most TCR beta V segments yielded productive rearrangements about 87% or about 30% of the time.

This clone was recorded only once. Antigen specificity is unknown. It was with 60 Vbeta and 13 Jbeta primers that the PCR ran. Profiling relied on immunoSEQ multiplex PCR, and the TCRdb table lists in-frame clones only, not all of them. The top ten hold around 4.9% of the sample, which has roughly 140,000 clones, 80% seen once. This receptor was obtained from a male donor in good health and CMV-seronegative. Sequenced material: PBMCs.

The CDR3 region is CASRPRGQLYNEQFF. CDR3 DNA sequence: TGTGCCAGCAGGCCCAGGGGACAGCTCTACAATGAGCAGTTCTTC. The chain combines TRBV11-1 with TRBJ2-1; TRBD1 aligns across 7 bases. CDR1 is SGHAT, CDR2 FQDESV, per germline (reference sequence). There are 15 residues in the CDR3. Trimming removed 6 bases from V and 3 bases from J; junction bases left unmatched: 8.